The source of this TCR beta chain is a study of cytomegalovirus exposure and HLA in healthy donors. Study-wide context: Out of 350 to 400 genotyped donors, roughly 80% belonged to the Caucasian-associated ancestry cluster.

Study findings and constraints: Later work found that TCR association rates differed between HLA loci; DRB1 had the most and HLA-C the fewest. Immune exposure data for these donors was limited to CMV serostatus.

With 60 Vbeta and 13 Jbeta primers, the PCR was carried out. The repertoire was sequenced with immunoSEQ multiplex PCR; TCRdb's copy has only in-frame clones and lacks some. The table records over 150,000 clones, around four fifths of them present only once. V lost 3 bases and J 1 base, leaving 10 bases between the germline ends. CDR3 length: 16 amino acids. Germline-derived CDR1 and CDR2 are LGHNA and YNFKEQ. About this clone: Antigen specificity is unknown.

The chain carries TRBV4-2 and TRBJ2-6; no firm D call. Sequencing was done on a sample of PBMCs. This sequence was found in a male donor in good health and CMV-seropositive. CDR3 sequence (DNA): TGTGCCAGCAGCCAGCCCACTGAGTCTGGGGCCAACGTCCTGACTTTC. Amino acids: CASSQPTESGANVLTF.